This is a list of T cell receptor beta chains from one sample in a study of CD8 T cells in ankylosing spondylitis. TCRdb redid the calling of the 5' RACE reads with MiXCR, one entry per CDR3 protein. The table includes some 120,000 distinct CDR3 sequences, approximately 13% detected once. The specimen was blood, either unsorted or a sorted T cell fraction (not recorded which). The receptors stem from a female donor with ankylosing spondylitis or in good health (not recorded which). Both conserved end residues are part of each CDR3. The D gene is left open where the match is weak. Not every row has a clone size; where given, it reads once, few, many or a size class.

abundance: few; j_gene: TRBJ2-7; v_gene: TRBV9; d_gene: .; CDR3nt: TGTGCCAGCAGCCCCGGAGACAACTCCTACGAGCAGTACTTC; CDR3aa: CASSPGDNSYEQYF
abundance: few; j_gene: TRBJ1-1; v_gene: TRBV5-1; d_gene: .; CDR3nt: TGCGCCAGCAGCTGGGGGGGGGGAATCTCTGAAGCTTTCTTT; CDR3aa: CASSWGGGISEAFF
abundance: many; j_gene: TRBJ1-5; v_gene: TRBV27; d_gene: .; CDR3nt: TGTGCCAGCAAACTGGAGGGGGTGGGCAATCAGCCCCAGCATTTT; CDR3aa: CASKLEGVGNQPQHF
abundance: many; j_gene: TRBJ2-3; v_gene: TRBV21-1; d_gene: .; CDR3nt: TGTGCCAGCAGCAATAGGGACCTAGCGAATACGCAGTATTTT; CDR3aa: CASSNRDLANTQYF
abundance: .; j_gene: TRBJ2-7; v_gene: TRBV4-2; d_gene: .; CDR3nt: TGTGCCAGCAGCCAAGAAGTGAGTGGGCAGGGGAGAAATAGGCCCTACGAGCAGTACTTC; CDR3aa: CASSQEVSGQGRNRPYEQYF
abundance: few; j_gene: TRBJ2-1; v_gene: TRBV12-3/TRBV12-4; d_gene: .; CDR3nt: TGTGCCAGCAGTTTAGCCCCATCCAATGAGCAGTTCTTC; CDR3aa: CASSLAPSNEQFF
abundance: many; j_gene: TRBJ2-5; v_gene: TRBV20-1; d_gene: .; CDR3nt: TGCAGTGCTAGAGTGGTCGGGCAAGAGACCCAGTACTTC; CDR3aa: CSARVVGQETQYF
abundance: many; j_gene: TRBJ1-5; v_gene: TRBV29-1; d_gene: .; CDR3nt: TGCAGCGTAGCAGACAGTCCCTTAATCAAGCCCCAGCATTTT; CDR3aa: CSVADSPLIKPQHF
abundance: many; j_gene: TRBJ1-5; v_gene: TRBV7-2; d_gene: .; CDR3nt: TGTGCCAGCAGCTTAGGAAGGGGCAATCAGCCCCAGCATTTT; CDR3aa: CASSLGRGNQPQHF
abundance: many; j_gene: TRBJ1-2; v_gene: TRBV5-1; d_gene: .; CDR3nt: TGCGCCAGCAGCCAGTCGACAGTTAACTATGGCTACACCTTC; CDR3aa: CASSQSTVNYGYTF
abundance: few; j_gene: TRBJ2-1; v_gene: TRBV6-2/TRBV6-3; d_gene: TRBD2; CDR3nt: TGTGCCAGCAGTTACCTAGGACTAGCGGGAGGTTCGCATGAGCAGTTCTTC; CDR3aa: CASSYLGLAGGSHEQFF
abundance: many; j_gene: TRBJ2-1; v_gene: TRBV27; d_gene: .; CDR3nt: TGTGCCAGCAGGGACAGGACGGGAGGGCACAATGAGCAGTTCTTC; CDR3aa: CASRDRTGGHNEQFF
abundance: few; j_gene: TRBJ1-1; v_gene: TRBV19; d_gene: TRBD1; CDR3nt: TGTGCCAGTAGCCGGACAGGGTCGGACACTGAAGCTTTCTTT; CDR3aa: CASSRTGSDTEAFF